The rows below give T cell receptor beta chains drawn from one sample of a study of cytomegalovirus exposure and HLA in healthy donors. Sequencing was performed with immunoSEQ multiplex PCR; in TCRdb, only in-frame clones are kept and a portion is missing. The sample gives approximately 190,000 clones, 82% of which show up once; 6.5% is in the top ten. The source material was PBMCs. The source is a woman aged 50 to 60 in good health and CMV-seropositive. The CDR3 runs from the conserved cysteine through the conserved F or W. D genes are given only for firm matches. Part of the rows lack a size; the others show once, few, many or a class for expanded clones.

d_gene,abundance,v_gene,j_gene,CDR3nt,CDR3aa
NA,NA,TRBV12-2,TRBJ1-5,TGTGCAAGTCGCCGCGCGAGCCTAGAAGATCAGCCCCAGCATTTT,CASRRASLEDQPQHF
NA,NA,TRBV28,TRBJ1-1,TGTGCCAGCAGTAGTGCTTCGCGTTCACTAGCTTTCTTT,CASSSASRSLAFF
TRBD2,NA,TRBV7-2,TRBJ2-3,TGTGCCAGCAGCTTAGGACTAGCGGGGGTAGGGGGCACAGATACGCAGTATTTT,CASSLGLAGVGGTDTQYF
TRBD1,NA,TRBV28,TRBJ2-7,TGTGCCAGCAGTATATCCTCCCCGGGACAGGGTACCCACGAGCAGTACTTC,CASSISSPGQGTHEQYF
NA,NA,TRBV28,TRBJ2-2,TGTGCCAGCAGTTTAATGGGAGATGGAACCGGGGAGCTGTTTTTT,CASSLMGDGTGELFF
NA,NA,TRBV18,TRBJ2-3,TGTGCCAGCAAGAGGTTGGGTACGCAGTATTTT,CASKRLGTQYF
NA,NA,TRBV18,TRBJ2-5,TGTGCCAGCTCACCACAGGGGGAAGAGACCCAGTACTTC,CASSPQGEETQYF
NA,NA,TRBV18,TRBJ2-5,TGTGCCAGCTCACCACGGGCAGGGCAAGAGACCCAGTACTTC,CASSPRAGQETQYF
NA,NA,TRBV27,TRBJ2-1,TGTGCCAGCAGTTTATTTCGAGGTTCCTCCTACAATGAGCAGTTCTTC,CASSLFRGSSYNEQFF
NA,once,TRBV7-8,TRBJ1-1,TGTGCCAGCAGTTATAACAGGGCTTCCCCAAACACTGAAGCTTTCTTT,CASSYNRASPNTEAFF
NA,NA,TRBV15,TRBJ1-5,TGTGCCACCAGCGGATCCAGGCCGTATAGCAATCAGCCCCAGCATTTT,CATSGSRPYSNQPQHF
NA,NA,TRBV28,TRBJ2-1,TGTGCCAGCGAATCCGGACACCTGTCTACCAATGAGCAGTTCTTC,CASESGHLSTNEQFF
NA,NA,TRBV4-2,TRBJ2-5,TGTGCCAGCAGCCAAGACTCTAAGAAGACCCAGTACTTC,CASSQDSKKTQYF
NA,NA,TRBV6-5,TRBJ1-1,TGTGCCAGCAGTTACGGCAGGGACACTGAAGCTTTCTTT,CASSYGRDTEAFF
NA,NA,TRBV28,TRBJ1-1,TGTGCCAGCAGTTCGGGACAGAACACTGAAGCTTTCTTT,CASSSGQNTEAFF
NA,NA,TRBV5-1,TRBJ1-5,TGCGCCAGCAGCTTGGCGGCAGGGGAAGAGCCCCAGCATTTT,CASSLAAGEEPQHF
TRBD1,NA,TRBV7-9,TRBJ2-7,TGTTCCAGCAGCACCCGACAGGGGGCGGCCTACGAGCAGTACTTC,CSSSTRQGAAYEQYF
TRBD2,NA,TRBV5-8,TRBJ2-3,TGTGCCAGCAGCTACGGACTAGCGGGAGTACGGGATACGCAGTATTTT,CASSYGLAGVRDTQYF
NA,NA,TRBV6-1,TRBJ1-6,TGTGCCAGCAGCGCGGCGCGAGATTCACCCCTCCACTTT,CASSAARDSPLHF
NA,NA,TRBV5-1,TRBJ2-5,TGCGCCAGCAGCTTGGCACAGCAAGAGACCCAGTACTTC,CASSLAQQETQYF
NA,NA,TRBV5-4,TRBJ1-1,TGTGCCAGCAGCCCAGGAAGAGGGAAGCGTAACACTGAAGCTTTCTTT,CASSPGRGKRNTEAFF
NA,once,TRBV7-2,TRBJ2-1,TGTGCCGCCGAGACTGGATACAATGAGCAGTTCTTC,CAAETGYNEQFF
TRBD2,once,TRBV2,TRBJ2-7,TGTGCCAGCAGTTTAGCGGGAGGAGGTTACGAGCAGTACTTC,CASSLAGGGYEQYF
NA,NA,TRBV7-4,TRBJ2-2,TGTGCCAGCAGCTTAGGGGTAGGCAGGGGACCGAACACCGGGGAGCTGTTTTTT,CASSLGVGRGPNTGELFF
TRBD2,NA,TRBV7-9,TRBJ2-3,TGTTCCAGCAGCTTAGCACTAGCGGGAGGGAGTGCTACGCAGTATTTT,CSSSLALAGGSATQYF
TRBD1,NA,TRBV6-5,TRBJ1-4,TGTGCCAGCAGTCCAGGGGGTGGCCGGGATGAAAAACTGTTTTTT,CASSPGGGRDEKLFF
NA,NA,TRBV6-6,TRBJ2-4,TGTGCCAGCAGCCCCTCTACGGGGAGGCACATTCAGTACTTC,CASSPSTGRHIQYF
TRBD2,NA,TRBV5-4,TRBJ2-7,TGTGCCAGCAGCTTGGCAGCGGGGGGCTCCTACGAGCAGTACTTC,CASSLAAGGSYEQYF
NA,NA,TRBV6-7,TRBJ1-5,TGTGCCAGCAGACCCAGGCAGCCCCGGAGCAATCAGCCCCAGCATTTT,CASRPRQPRSNQPQHF
TRBD1,NA,TRBV28,TRBJ1-1,TGTGCCAGCGGTACCGGACAGGGTTCGGCTGAAGCTTTCTTT,CASGTGQGSAEAFF
TRBD2,NA,TRBV10-3,TRBJ2-2,TGTGCCATGAGACGGGAGGCCGGGGAGCTGTTTTTT,CAMRREAGELFF
TRBD2,NA,TRBV6-5,TRBJ2-1,TGTGCCAGCAGTTACTCGTCTAGCGGTGTCTTAAATGAGCAGTTCTTC,CASSYSSSGVLNEQFF
NA,NA,TRBV28,TRBJ2-5,TGTGCCAGTTGGCGGCAACAAGAGACCCAGTACTTC,CASWRQQETQYF
NA,NA,TRBV11-3,TRBJ2-7,TGTGCCAGCAGCACGCACTACGAGCAGTACTTC,CASSTHYEQYF
TRBD1,NA,TRBV27,TRBJ2-5,TGTGCCAGCAGTTTCTCGAAGGACAGGTACCAAGAGACCCAGTACTTC,CASSFSKDRYQETQYF
NA,NA,TRBV28,TRBJ1-5,TGTGCCAGCAGCCCGGGAGGAAGCAATCAGCCCCAGCATTTT,CASSPGGSNQPQHF
NA,NA,TRBV12-2,TRBJ2-5,TGTGCAAGTCGCTTAGCAGAGGGGACTAGCGGGAGGGGGGGGGAGACCCAGTACTTC,CASRLAEGTSGRGGETQYF
NA,NA,TRBV28,TRBJ2-7,TGTGCCAGCAGTTTGGTCGCGGGACACGAGCAGTACTTC,CASSLVAGHEQYF
TRBD2,once,TRBV27,TRBJ2-1,TGTGCCAGCAGACTAACCGGGACTAGTATTCATGAGCAGTTCTTC,CASRLTGTSIHEQFF
TRBD1,NA,TRBV5-1,TRBJ1-2,TGCGCCAGCAGCCCGGGACAGGGCTCAGCTAACTATGGCTACACCTTC,CASSPGQGSANYGYTF
TRBD2,NA,TRBV5-6,TRBJ2-5,TGTGCCAGCAGCTTTACGGGGGGCCAAGAGACCCAGTACTTC,CASSFTGGQETQYF
NA,NA,TRBV5-1,TRBJ2-5,TGCGCCAGCAGCGTGGAACAGAAATACCAAGAGACCCAGTACTTC,CASSVEQKYQETQYF
TRBD1,NA,TRBV5-1,TRBJ2-7,TGCGCCAGCAGCTTGGGAGACAGGGGGTGGTACGAGCAGTACTTC,CASSLGDRGWYEQYF
NA,NA,TRBV27,TRBJ2-7,TGTGCCAGCAGTTCTTATCCCCTGGGTGAGAGGCCCTACGAGCAGTACTTC,CASSSYPLGERPYEQYF
NA,NA,TRBV18,TRBJ2-7,TGTGCCAGCTCACGGGGGGACGAGCAGTACTTC,CASSRGDEQYF
TRBD1,NA,TRBV11-2,TRBJ2-7,TGTGCCAGCAGCTTGGGACAGGGATTAGGAGGCTACGAGCAGTACTTC,CASSLGQGLGGYEQYF
TRBD1,NA,TRBV11-2,TRBJ2-2,TGTGCCAGCAGCTTAGGGGACAGGGCCGGGGAGCTGTTTTTT,CASSLGDRAGELFF
TRBD1,NA,TRBV5-5,TRBJ2-7,TGTGCCAGCAGCTCAGAGGACAGGGGGCCTTCAAACTTC,CASSSEDRGPSNF
NA,NA,TRBV10-3,TRBJ2-3,TGTGCCATCAGTGGGCAGGGTGCAGATACGCAGTATTTT,CAISGQGADTQYF
TRBD1,NA,TRBV10-2,TRBJ2-7,TGCGCCAGCATCAAGGGGGCAGGCGAGCAGTACTTC,CASIKGAGEQYF